Reported below is one T cell receptor (beta chain). Original analysis: Amplification from reference gene primers served as the basis for estimated nucleated cell counts. Sequencing was performed with immunoSEQ multiplex PCR; in TCRdb, only in-frame clones are kept and a portion is missing. That table furnishes V, J and clone size, whereas the DNA furnished D and trimming. Among some 130,000 clones listed, 70% to 90% were seen once. The data belong to a study of blood T cell repertoires in COVID-19. The CDR3 has 16 residues. The germline V gene has CDR1 KGHDR and CDR2 SFDVKD. V lost 5 bases to trimming and J lost 1 base, with 15 bases between them.

Sequenced sample: peripheral blood. V is TRBV24-1 and J is TRBJ2-3, with a weak D call TRBD2 (6 bases). This clonotype was sampled from a man aged 45-60 years with acute or convalescent COVID-19. The CDR3 loop reads CATSARLPGGTDTQYF. The DNA for the CDR3 is TGTGCCACCAGTGCCAGGCTCCCGGGGGGCACAGATACGCAGTATTTT.